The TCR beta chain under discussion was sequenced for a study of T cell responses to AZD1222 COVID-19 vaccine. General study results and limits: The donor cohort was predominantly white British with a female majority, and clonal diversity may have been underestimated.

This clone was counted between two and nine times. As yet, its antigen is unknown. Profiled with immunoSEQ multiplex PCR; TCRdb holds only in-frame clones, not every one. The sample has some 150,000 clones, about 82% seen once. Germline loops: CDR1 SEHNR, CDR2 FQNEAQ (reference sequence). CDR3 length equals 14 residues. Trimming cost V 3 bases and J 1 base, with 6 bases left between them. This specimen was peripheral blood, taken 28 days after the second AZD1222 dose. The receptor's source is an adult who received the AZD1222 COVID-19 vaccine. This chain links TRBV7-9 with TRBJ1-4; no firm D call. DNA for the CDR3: TGTGCCAGCAGCTTGAGGGAAACTAATGAAAAACTGTTTTTT. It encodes CASSLRETNEKLFF.